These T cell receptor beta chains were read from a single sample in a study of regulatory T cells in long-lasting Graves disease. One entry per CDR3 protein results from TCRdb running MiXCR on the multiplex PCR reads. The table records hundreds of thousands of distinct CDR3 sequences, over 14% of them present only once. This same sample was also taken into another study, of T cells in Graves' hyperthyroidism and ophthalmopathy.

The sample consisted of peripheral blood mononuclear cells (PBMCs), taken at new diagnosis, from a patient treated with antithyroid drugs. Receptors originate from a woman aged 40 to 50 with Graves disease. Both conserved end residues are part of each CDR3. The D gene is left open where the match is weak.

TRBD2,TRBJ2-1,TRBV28,CASSLTSGGLYNEQFF
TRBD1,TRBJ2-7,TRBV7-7,CASSLGRQGKVYEQYF
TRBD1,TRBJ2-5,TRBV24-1,CATSDPGQGEGETQYF
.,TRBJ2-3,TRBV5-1,CASSRQFSGDTQYF
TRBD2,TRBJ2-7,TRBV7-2,CARSLEAGAYEQYF
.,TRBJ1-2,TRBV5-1,CASSLASGAGYYGYTF
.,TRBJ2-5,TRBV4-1,CASSQAGAEAYF
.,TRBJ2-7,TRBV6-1,CASSDSRGYEQYF
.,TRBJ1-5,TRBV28,CASSKSGTEGNQPQHF
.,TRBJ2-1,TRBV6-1,CASTKYTEQFF
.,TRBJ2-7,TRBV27,CASSGSNSYEQYF
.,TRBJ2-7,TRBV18,CASSPQKDPSYEQYF
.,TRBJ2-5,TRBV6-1,CASSPDRIQETQYF
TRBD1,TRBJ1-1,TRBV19,CASSIYTGEVAEAFF
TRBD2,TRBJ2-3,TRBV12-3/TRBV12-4,CASSLHPGGSGRGFTDTQYF
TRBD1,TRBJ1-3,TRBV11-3,CASSPTGGRNTIYF
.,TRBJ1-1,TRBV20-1,CSARAGKNTEAFF
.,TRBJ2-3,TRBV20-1,CSARDGSGSTTDTQYF
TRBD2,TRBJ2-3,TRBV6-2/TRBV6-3,CASSQSLGLAGGDTQYF
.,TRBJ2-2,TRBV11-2,CAMMGANTGELFF
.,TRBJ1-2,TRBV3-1,CASSQDPNYGYTF
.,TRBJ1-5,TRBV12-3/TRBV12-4,CASSGVRGSYQPQHF
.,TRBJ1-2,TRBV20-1,CSAREEGLNYGYTF
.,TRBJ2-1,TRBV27,CASTLRGGGVSSYNEQFF
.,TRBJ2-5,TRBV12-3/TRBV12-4,CASMIREAVQETQYF
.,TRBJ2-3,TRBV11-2,CASSLEGDGDTQYF
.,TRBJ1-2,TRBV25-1,CASSERRGYGYTF
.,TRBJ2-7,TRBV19,CASSIKPSTTYEQYF
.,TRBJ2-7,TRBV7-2,CASSPHEGPYEQYF